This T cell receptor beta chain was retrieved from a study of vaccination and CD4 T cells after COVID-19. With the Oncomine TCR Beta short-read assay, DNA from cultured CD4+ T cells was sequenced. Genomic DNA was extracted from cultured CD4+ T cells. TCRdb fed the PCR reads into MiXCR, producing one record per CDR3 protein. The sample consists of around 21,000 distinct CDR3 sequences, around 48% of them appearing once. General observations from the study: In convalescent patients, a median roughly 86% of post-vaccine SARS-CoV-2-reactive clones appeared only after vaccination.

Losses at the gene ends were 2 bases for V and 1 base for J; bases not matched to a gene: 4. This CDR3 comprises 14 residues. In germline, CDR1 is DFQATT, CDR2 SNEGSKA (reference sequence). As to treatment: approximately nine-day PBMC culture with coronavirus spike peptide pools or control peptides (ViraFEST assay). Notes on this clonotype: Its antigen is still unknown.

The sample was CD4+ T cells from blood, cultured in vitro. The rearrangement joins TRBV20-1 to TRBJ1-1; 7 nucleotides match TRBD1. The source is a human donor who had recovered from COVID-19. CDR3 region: CSARTAGGNTEAFF. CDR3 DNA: TGCAGTGCTAGAACTGCAGGGGGGAACACTGAAGCTTTCTTT.